Listed below are T cell receptor beta chains from one sample, sequenced in a study of blood T cell repertoires in COVID-19. Measured with immunoSEQ multiplex PCR; TCRdb has only the in-frame clones, and not every one. Of fewer than 85,000 clones in the sample, about nine tenths were seen once. Sequenced sample: peripheral blood. The origin of the receptors is a human donor in a cohort sampled during active COVID-19. Each CDR3 is given with its conserved first and last residue. The D gene is left open where the match is weak. Size is omitted from some rows. Given values are once, few, many or a class for expanded clones.

- 14 TRBJ2-7 TRBD2 TRBV11-3 CASSFGGRTNEQYF TGTGCCAGCAGCTTTGGCGGGAGGACTAACGAGCAGTACTTC
- 15 TRBJ1-5 TRBD1 TRBV12-5 CASGWTGPSNQPQHF TGTGCTAGTGGCTGGACAGGCCCGAGCAATCAGCCCCAGCATTTT
- 17 TRBJ2-2 - TRBV5-1 CASSLGTQRVATGELFF TGCGCCAGCAGCTTGGGGACTCAAAGGGTGGCCACCGGGGAGCTGTTTTTT
- 15 TRBJ2-5 TRBD2 TRBV11-2 CASSFSGIEQETQYF TGTGCCAGCAGCTTTAGCGGGATAGAGCAAGAGACCCAGTACTTC
- 16 TRBJ2-7 - TRBV25-1 CASSDNRMGLSYEQYF TGTGCCAGCAGTGACAACAGGATGGGGTTATCCTACGAGCAGTACTTC
- 14 TRBJ1-2 - TRBV18 CASSREQVTYGYTF TGTGCCAGCTCACGGGAACAGGTGACCTATGGCTACACCTTC
- 15 TRBJ1-4 - TRBV7-8 CASSLVQRLNEKLFF TGTGCCAGCAGCTTAGTGCAGCGACTTAATGAAAAACTGTTTTTT
- 18 TRBJ2-7 TRBD1 TRBV6-4 CASGGTPRTGLFVREQYF TGTGCCAGCGGAGGCACCCCCCGGACAGGGTTATTTGTACGCGAGCAGTACTTC
- 16 TRBJ2-7 TRBD2 TRBV27 CASSLWRRGSSYEQYF TGTGCCAGCAGTTTATGGCGGCGGGGGTCCTCCTACGAGCAGTACTTC
- 13 TRBJ2-2 - TRBV7-8 CASSLGLGGELFF TGTGCCAGCAGCCTTGGGCTTGGGGGGGAGCTGTTTTTT
- 17 TRBJ1-2 TRBD1 TRBV6-1 CASSERDRGLVYYGYTF TGTGCCAGCAGTGAACGGGACAGGGGGCTTGTCTACTATGGCTACACCTTC
once 18 TRBJ2-1 - TRBV5-1 CASKPGQGGGRGYNEQFF TGCGCCAGCAAACCTGGACAGGGAGGGGGGCGGGGGTACAATGAGCAGTTCTTC
once 15 TRBJ1-6 - TRBV19 CASSPGAIYNSPLHF TGTGCCAGTAGCCCTGGGGCCATCTATAATTCACCCCTCCACTTT
- 14 TRBJ1-1 - TRBV7-9 CASSGEGGDTEAFF TGTGCCAGCAGCGGTGAGGGAGGTGACACTGAAGCTTTCTTT
- 18 TRBJ2-2 TRBD2 TRBV3-1/TRBV3-2 CASSDRGLAGVGAGELFF TGTGCCAGCAGCGATAGGGGTCTAGCGGGAGTAGGCGCCGGGGAGCTGTTTTTT
- 15 TRBJ2-1 - TRBV23-1 CASSQSTGTYNEQFF TGCGCCAGCAGTCAATCGACAGGAACGTACAATGAGCAGTTCTTC
- 16 TRBJ1-2 - TRBV19 CASSPMGSGGVYGYTF TGTGCCAGTAGCCCAATGGGGTCCGGAGGAGTCTATGGCTACACCTTC
- 16 TRBJ2-2 TRBD2 TRBV15 CATSSGLAGNAGELFF TGTGCCACCAGCAGCGGACTAGCGGGGAACGCCGGGGAGCTGTTTTTT
few 14 TRBJ2-2 - TRBV19 CASSMPGSSGELFF TGTGCCAGTAGTATGCCGGGGAGTTCCGGGGAGCTGTTTTTT
- 19 TRBJ1-3 - TRBV23-1 CASSLEPLGQPSSGNTIYF TGCGCCAGCAGTCTCGAACCCCTGGGACAACCGAGCTCTGGAAACACCATATATTTT
- 15 TRBJ1-1 - TRBV3-1/TRBV3-2 CASSQELFGDTEAFF TGTGCCAGCAGCCAAGAACTATTCGGGGACACTGAAGCTTTCTTT
- 14 TRBJ2-7 TRBD1 TRBV11-2 CASSFDRGSYEQYF TGTGCCAGCAGCTTTGACAGGGGATCCTACGAGCAGTACTTC
- 14 TRBJ2-2 - TRBV10-3 CAISEEARAGELFF TGTGCCATCAGTGAGGAAGCGAGGGCCGGGGAGCTGTTTTTT
once 16 TRBJ1-2 - TRBV10-3 CAITVGNMGQGNGYTF TGTGCCATCACGGTGGGGAACATGGGGCAGGGGAATGGCTACACCTTC
- 14 TRBJ2-3 - TRBV29-1 CSVALTGYTDTQYF TGCAGCGTCGCGTTAACAGGGTACACAGATACGCAGTATTTT
- 13 TRBJ1-4 - TRBV19 CASRSGSNEKLFF TGTGCCAGTCGTAGCGGGAGTAATGAAAAACTGTTTTTT
- 17 TRBJ1-3 TRBD1 TRBV19 CASTPTATGAPGNTIYF TGTGCCAGTACCCCAACGGCCACAGGGGCCCCCGGAAACACCATATATTTT
- 14 TRBJ2-5 TRBD2 TRBV5-4 CASSRREGQETQYF TGTGCCAGCAGCCGTCGGGAGGGCCAAGAGACCCAGTACTTC
few 18 TRBJ1-1 TRBD1 TRBV6-4 CASSEYRQGRVGNTEAFF TGTGCCAGCAGTGAATATAGACAGGGGAGGGTGGGGAACACTGAAGCTTTCTTT
- 20 TRBJ2-3 TRBD2 TRBV28 CASSLVPHSQIAGGLNTQYF TGTGCCAGCAGTTTAGTCCCCCACAGTCAAATAGCGGGGGGGCTGAATACGCAGTATTTT
- 13 TRBJ2-7 - TRBV6-5 CASSYRLVGEQYF TGTGCCAGCAGTTACCGACTAGTGGGCGAGCAGTACTTC
few 16 TRBJ2-1 - TRBV3-1/TRBV3-2 CASSQEVADSYNEQFF TGTGCCAGCAGCCAAGAAGTAGCGGACTCCTACAATGAGCAGTTCTTC
- 15 TRBJ2-3 TRBD1 TRBV7-9 CASSLDRGYTDTQYF TGTGCCAGCAGCCTTGACAGGGGGTACACAGATACGCAGTATTTT
- 14 TRBJ1-6 TRBD1 TRBV6-6 CASRRGQDNSPLHF TGTGCCAGCAGAAGGGGACAGGATAATTCACCCCTCCACTTT
- 16 TRBJ1-3 TRBD1 TRBV5-1 CASSLFQGALGNTIYF TGCGCCAGCAGCTTATTCCAGGGGGCACTCGGAAACACCATATATTTT
- 14 TRBJ1-1 - TRBV28 CASSIKGHLVVSFF TGTGCCAGCAGCATAAAAGGACATCTCGTCGTAAGCTTCTTT
- 14 TRBJ1-6 - TRBV5-6 CASSLTGNVSPLHF TGTGCCAGCAGCTTGACAGGGAATGTTTCACCCCTCCACTTT
- 15 TRBJ2-7 TRBD1 TRBV11-2 CASRVPGTGRYEQYF TGTGCCAGCAGGGTTCCCGGGACAGGCAGATACGAGCAGTACTTC
- 14 TRBJ1-1 - TRBV14 CASSQDLRYTEAFF TGTGCCAGCAGCCAAGATTTGCGGTACACTGAAGCTTTCTTT
- 13 TRBJ1-2 TRBD1 TRBV29-1 CSVATTGGWSYTF TGCAGCGTAGCCACAACAGGGGGTTGGAGCTACACCTTC
once 11 TRBJ2-3 - TRBV6-5 CASSRGDTQYF TGTGCCAGCAGTAGGGGGGATACGCAGTATTTT
- 13 TRBJ1-1 - TRBV6-4 CASSTQSNTEAFF TGTGCCAGCAGTACGCAAAGCAACACTGAAGCTTTCTTT
- 15 TRBJ1-1 - TRBV4-1 CASSQEQSWNTEAFF TGCGCCAGCAGCCAGGAACAGAGTTGGAACACTGAAGCTTTCTTT
few 16 TRBJ1-2 TRBD1 TRBV28 CASSLSLGQGNYGYTF TGTGCCAGCAGTTTATCTCTTGGACAGGGAAACTATGGCTACACCTTC
- 14 TRBJ1-2 TRBD1 TRBV7-9 CASSQNTGVYGYTF TGTGCCAGCAGCCAAAACACAGGGGTCTATGGCTACACCTTC
- 18 TRBJ2-5 TRBD2 TRBV27 CASRPNLGTSGSLETQYF TGTGCCAGCAGGCCAAACCTCGGGACTAGCGGGAGTTTGGAGACCCAGTACTTC
- 16 TRBJ2-5 TRBD2 TRBV5-6 CASSLELAGGKETQYF TGTGCCAGCAGCTTGGAACTAGCGGGGGGAAAAGAGACCCAGTACTTC
- 14 TRBJ1-4 TRBD1 TRBV19 CASSRQGANEKLFF TGTGCCAGTAGTAGACAGGGAGCTAATGAAAAACTGTTTTTT
- 16 TRBJ2-3 TRBD2 TRBV2 CASSERTSGETDTQYF TGTGCCAGCAGTGAAAGGACTAGCGGGGAAACAGATACGCAGTATTTT
- 14 TRBJ2-6 - TRBV27 CASSLRSGANVLTF TGTGCCAGCAGTTTACGGAGTGGGGCCAACGTCCTGACTTTC
- 15 TRBJ2-7 TRBD2 TRBV2 CASSELPGLVGEQYF TGTGCCAGCAGTGAATTACCGGGACTAGTTGGAGAGCAGTACTTC
- 12 TRBJ2-1 - TRBV11-2 CASRPIAGEQFF TGTGCCAGCAGACCTATAGCCGGTGAGCAGTTCTTC
- 13 TRBJ1-4 - TRBV18 CASSPLREEKLFF TGTGCCAGCTCACCTTTAAGGGAGGAAAAACTGTTTTTT
once 17 TRBJ1-6 - TRBV27 CASSLTIHRAVDSPLHF TGTGCCAGCAGTTTAACGATACACAGGGCCGTCGATTCACCCCTCCACTTT
- 15 TRBJ2-1 TRBD2 TRBV7-8 CASSFRASGLNEQFF TGTGCCAGCAGCTTCAGGGCTAGCGGATTGAATGAGCAGTTCTTC
- 14 TRBJ2-5 TRBD2 TRBV6-6 CASSSERGAETQYF TGTGCCAGCAGTTCCGAGCGGGGGGCGGAGACCCAGTACTTC
- 15 TRBJ2-5 TRBD2 TRBV27 CASSVGSSGPGTQYF TGTGCCAGCAGCGTTGGGTCTAGCGGCCCCGGGACCCAGTACTTC
- 18 TRBJ1-2 TRBD1 TRBV28 CASTPWGRGQGLSLGYTF TGTGCCAGCACCCCCTGGGGGAGGGGACAGGGACTAAGTCTCGGCTACACCTTC
- 16 TRBJ1-2 - TRBV28 CASSTLGGGTNYGYTF TGTGCCAGCAGCACCCTCGGGGGGGGGACCAACTATGGCTACACCTTC
few 18 TRBJ2-1 TRBD1 TRBV28 CASSPAFSQGAFYNEQFF TGTGCCAGCAGCCCCGCTTTCTCACAGGGGGCTTTTTACAATGAGCAGTTCTTC